Listed below are T cell receptor beta chains from one sample, sequenced in a study of T cell repertoires in cytomegalovirus infection. For these receptors, no antigen is known. MiXCR, run by TCRdb on the reads, gives a single entry per CDR3 protein. The profile shows 80,000 or so distinct CDR3 sequences, 20% to 30% of them singletons. The material was CD8+ T cells from cultured PBMCs, obtained from culture after CMV antigen stimulation. The source is a human donor in good health (CMV status not recorded). Some clones in this sample may be carry-over from other donors' samples. Both conserved end residues are part of each CDR3. Each record gives: V gene, D gene, clone size, J gene, CDR3 DNA, CDR3 protein. D genes are given only for firm matches. Clone size is stated in some rows and not others, as once, few, many or a class when expanded.

v_gene: TRBV6-6; d_gene: NA; abundance: few; j_gene: TRBJ1-6; CDR3nt: TGTGCCAGCAGTTCTGATTCACCCCTCCACTTT; CDR3aa: CASSSDSPLHF
v_gene: TRBV10-3; d_gene: TRBD1; abundance: NA; j_gene: TRBJ2-7; CDR3nt: TGTGCCATCAGTGGACAGGGGGAAAACGAGCAGTACTTC; CDR3aa: CAISGQGENEQYF
v_gene: TRBV9; d_gene: NA; abundance: NA; j_gene: TRBJ1-1; CDR3nt: TGTGCCAGCAGCGTACAGACGGGGCTGAACACTGAAGCTTTCTTT; CDR3aa: CASSVQTGLNTEAFF
v_gene: TRBV20-1; d_gene: TRBD1; abundance: NA; j_gene: TRBJ1-2; CDR3nt: TGCAGTGCTAGAGGGTGGGACAGTAACTATGGCTACACCTTC; CDR3aa: CSARGWDSNYGYTF
v_gene: TRBV7-2; d_gene: NA; abundance: many; j_gene: TRBJ2-5; CDR3nt: TGTGCCAGCAGCTATCCAGGGGCCATGAAAGAGACCCAGTACTTC; CDR3aa: CASSYPGAMKETQYF
v_gene: TRBV29-1; d_gene: TRBD1; abundance: few; j_gene: TRBJ1-3; CDR3nt: TGCAGCGTGGAAACAGGGGTATCGGGAAACACCATATATTTT; CDR3aa: CSVETGVSGNTIYF
v_gene: TRBV27; d_gene: TRBD1; abundance: NA; j_gene: TRBJ2-7; CDR3nt: TGTGCCAGCAGGACCGACAGGGAGTACGAGCAGTACTTC; CDR3aa: CASRTDREYEQYF
v_gene: TRBV3-1; d_gene: TRBD2; abundance: NA; j_gene: TRBJ2-2; CDR3nt: TGTGCCAGCAGCCCAGCGGGAGTAGGGGAGCTGTTTTTT; CDR3aa: CASSPAGVGELFF
v_gene: TRBV7-6; d_gene: TRBD2; abundance: many; j_gene: TRBJ2-7; CDR3nt: TGTGCCAGCAGCTTCGAGGGACTAGGCTACGAGCAGTACTTC; CDR3aa: CASSFEGLGYEQYF
v_gene: TRBV4-3; d_gene: TRBD1; abundance: NA; j_gene: TRBJ2-7; CDR3nt: TGCGCCAGCAGCCAAGATGCGACAGGGGGCCCCTACGAGCAGTACTTC; CDR3aa: CASSQDATGGPYEQYF
v_gene: TRBV5-1; d_gene: TRBD1; abundance: NA; j_gene: TRBJ1-2; CDR3nt: TGCGCCAGCAGCTTGGGTTCTCAGGGGGATGGCTACACCTTC; CDR3aa: CASSLGSQGDGYTF
v_gene: TRBV12-3/TRBV12-4; d_gene: NA; abundance: few; j_gene: TRBJ1-1; CDR3nt: TGTGCCAGCACCCTAAGGGCTGCAAATCACCCACGGACGGGGACTGAAGCTTTCTTT; CDR3aa: CASTLRAANHPRTGTEAFF
v_gene: TRBV6-2/TRBV6-3; d_gene: NA; abundance: NA; j_gene: TRBJ1-1; CDR3nt: TGTGCCAGCAGTTACAGTGTTTGGGGGATTGAAGCTTTCTTT; CDR3aa: CASSYSVWGIEAFF
v_gene: TRBV7-2; d_gene: NA; abundance: many; j_gene: TRBJ1-1; CDR3nt: TGTGCCAGCAGCACCGTCGTCAGGTCGAACACTGAAGCTTTCTTT; CDR3aa: CASSTVVRSNTEAFF
v_gene: TRBV2; d_gene: TRBD2; abundance: NA; j_gene: TRBJ2-1; CDR3nt: TGTGCCAGCCGCTCTAGCGGGGGGTTGTACAATGAGCAGTTCTTC; CDR3aa: CASRSSGGLYNEQFF
v_gene: TRBV15; d_gene: NA; abundance: few; j_gene: TRBJ2-3; CDR3nt: TGTGCCACCAGCAGAGAAGGCGGTCTTTGGACAGATACGCAGTATTTT; CDR3aa: CATSREGGLWTDTQYF
v_gene: TRBV12-3/TRBV12-4; d_gene: TRBD2; abundance: NA; j_gene: TRBJ2-7; CDR3nt: TGTGCCAGCAGTTTGGGGACTAGCGACGAGCAGTACTTC; CDR3aa: CASSLGTSDEQYF
v_gene: TRBV28; d_gene: NA; abundance: few; j_gene: TRBJ2-3; CDR3nt: TGTGCCAGCAGTTTCTCAGGCCCAGGGACGCAGTATTTT; CDR3aa: CASSFSGPGTQYF
v_gene: TRBV7-9; d_gene: NA; abundance: NA; j_gene: TRBJ2-7; CDR3nt: TGTGCCAGCAGCTTAGGGGAAAGGGCCTACGAGCAGTACTTC; CDR3aa: CASSLGERAYEQYF
v_gene: TRBV6-5; d_gene: NA; abundance: NA; j_gene: TRBJ1-5; CDR3nt: TGTGCCAGCAGTCCCGTGGGGCAAGGTACTCAGCCCCAGCATTTT; CDR3aa: CASSPVGQGTQPQHF